This entry concerns a single T cell receptor beta chain. The table came from immunoSEQ multiplex PCR; TCRdb's copy has only in-frame clones and leaves some out. The sample gives hundreds of thousands of clones, 87% of which show up once; about 3.4% is in the top ten. V dropped 3 bases and J dropped 0 bases, with 8 bases sitting between them. The CDR3 covers 13 residues. Germline V gives CDR1 DFQATT, CDR2 SNEGSKA (reference sequence). This entry belongs to a study of Ad26.COV2.S vaccination and SARS-CoV-2 variants. Stated treatment: about 20 received Ad26.COV2.S at low or high dose, single or two shots; 5 received placebo; per-sample allocation not given. The samples date from day 63 after the first vaccine or placebo injection.

The sequence came from a person aged 18-65 years who received the Ad26.COV2.S COVID-19 vaccine or a placebo. The sequences come from peripheral blood, collected in a trial of Ad26.COV2.S vaccine versus placebo. This chain uses TRBV20-1 with TRBJ1-1, with unresolved D. The CDR3 region has the DNA TGCAGTGCTAGTCACAGCCTGAACACTGAAGCTTTCTTT. Translation gives CSASHSLNTEAFF.